The table lists the clone carrying this TCR beta chain with a count of one. The record originates from a study of blood T cell repertoires in COVID-19. The CDR3 is made up of 14 amino acids. V lost 7 bases and J lost 4, with 13 bases in between. Germline values: CDR1 MNHEY, CDR2 SMNVEV (reference sequence). In the study's own analysis: It was from reference gene primer amplification that nucleated cell counts were estimated. Using immunoSEQ multiplex PCR, the repertoire was profiled, and TCRdb retains in-frame clones only, with some absent. D and trimming were read from the DNA, whereas the V and J calls and clone size are those reported in that table. The data hold roughly 200,000 clones, with around 83% observed a single time.

The chain combines TRBV27 with TRBJ2-2; TRBD1 is a possible D gene (6 bases). The specimen sequenced was PBMCs or T cells enriched from blood (not recorded which). This clonotype originated in a middle-aged woman in a cohort exposed to, infected with or recovered from COVID-19 (not recorded which). The CDR3 is CASTPGDITGELFF. The CDR3 DNA sequence: TGTGCCAGCACCCCAGGGGACATCACCGGGGAGCTGTTTTTT.